The T cell receptor (beta chain) under discussion was sequenced for a study of blood T cell repertoires in COVID-19. In the study overall: The United States, Italy and Spain supplied acute and convalescent COVID-19 samples. From T cells, B-cell-depleted T cells, or PBMCs came the material, which was cDNA or gDNA.

In the source study's methods: Amplification of reference gene primers provided the estimated nucleated cell counts. TCRdb keeps only in-frame clones here, not all; method: immunoSEQ multiplex PCR. Clone size and the V and J calls come from that table; the DNA yielded D and trimming. The table has some 65,000 clones, over 75% seen once; the top ten hold about 2.9%. CDR3 length: 14 amino acids. With 5 bases removed from V and 1 base from J, the gap between germline ends came to 11 bases. Per the germline V gene, CDR1 is LNHDA and CDR2 is SQIVND (reference sequence). The V call is TRBV19, the J call TRBJ1-1; a possible D gene is TRBD1 (5 bases). Sequences were obtained from peripheral blood. The source is a man aged 80 or over with acute or convalescent COVID-19. The CDR3, as DNA: TGTGCCAGTAGTGTACAGGTAGCGAACACTGAAGCTTTCTTT. It yields the protein CASSVQVANTEAFF.